The rows below give T cell receptor beta chains drawn from one sample of a study of glioma-infiltrating T cells. TCRdb analysed the multiplex PCR reads with MiXCR anew, one entry per CDR3 protein. The sample lists about 140,000 distinct CDR3 sequences, about 39% occurring once. The sample taken for sequencing was glioma tissue, nonneoplastic brain tissue, or PBMCs (not recorded which). These receptors were obtained from a human donor with low-grade glioma or glioblastoma, undergoing nonglioma brain surgery, or in good health (not recorded which). Each CDR3 is given with its conserved first and last residue. A D gene is named only where the DNA matches it firmly. Size values are once, few and many counts, or a class for expanded clones, and some rows have none.

TRBD1	.	TRBJ2-1	TRBV18	TGTGCCAGCTCACCACCGGGACAGGGGTTCTTGGGCAATGAGCAGTTCTTC	CASSPPGQGFLGNEQFF
.	few	TRBJ1-1	TRBV6-2/TRBV6-3	TGTGCCAGCAGTTTCGGCTATGAAACTGAAGCTTTCTTT	CASSFGYETEAFF
TRBD2	.	TRBJ2-7	TRBV28	TGTGCCAGCAGTAGGACTAGCGGGAGGGCCCGGGAGCAGTACTTC	CASSRTSGRAREQYF
.	few	TRBJ2-7	TRBV20-1	TGCAGTGCTAGGGACGGGAGCTCCTACGAGCAGTACTTC	CSARDGSSYEQYF
.	few	TRBJ2-5	TRBV7-6	TGTGCTAGCAGCTTAGTGAACCAAGAGACCCAGTACTTC	CASSLVNQETQYF
.	many	TRBJ1-1	TRBV6-2/TRBV6-3	TGTGCCAGCAGTTACTTACTTCTCACTGAAGCTTTCTTT	CASSYLLLTEAFF
.	.	TRBJ2-7	TRBV7-2	TGTGCCAGCAGCTTAGGGGGCGGGGAAACCTCCTACGAGCAGTGCTTC	CASSLGGGETSYEQCF
TRBD2	.	TRBJ2-1	TRBV10-3	TGTGCCATCAGTGCGCTAGCGGTATACAATGAGCAGTTCTTC	CAISALAVYNEQFF
.	.	TRBJ2-5	TRBV20-1	TGCAGTGCTGAGCAAGAGACCCAGTACTTC	CSAEQETQYF
TRBD2	few	TRBJ2-3	TRBV7-2	TGTGCCCGCAGCGGGACTAGCGGGTCTACGCAGTATTTT	CARSGTSGSTQYF
.	.	TRBJ2-1	TRBV14	TGTGCCAGCAGCGAGACGGGGGTGTACAATGAGCAGTTCTTC	CASSETGVYNEQFF
.	.	TRBJ2-5	TRBV27	TGTGCCAGCAGTTCCGAATTTGGGGCATTATTCCAAGAGACCCAGTACTTC	CASSSEFGALFQETQYF
.	.	TRBJ2-7	TRBV5-4	TGTGCCAGCAGCTTAGCGGCAGGAGGCTACGAGCAGTACTTC	CASSLAAGGYEQYF
TRBD1	.	TRBJ2-1	TRBV18	TGTGCCAGCTCACCACCTAGGACAGGGGTAGATGAGCAGTTCTTC	CASSPPRTGVDEQFF
TRBD1	many	TRBJ2-7	TRBV6-1	TGTGCCAGCAACCCGACAGGGAGAGGCTCTTACGAGCAGTACTTC	CASNPTGRGSYEQYF
.	.	TRBJ2-5	TRBV29-1	TGCAGCGTTGTGGTCACATCGACAGGGACCCAGTACTTC	CSVVVTSTGTQYF
.	many	TRBJ1-1	TRBV28	TGTGCCAGCAGGGAGAGATACAACACTGAAGCTTTCTTT	CASRERYNTEAFF
TRBD2	.	TRBJ2-1	TRBV14	TGTGCCAGCAGCCTAGCACCGGGACTAGCGGGCAATGAGCAGTTCTTC	CASSLAPGLAGNEQFF
TRBD1	.	TRBJ1-1	TRBV6-5	TGTGCCAGCAGTTACTCCAGGGGGAACACTAAAGCTTTCTTT	CASSYSRGNTKAFF
.	.	TRBJ2-2	TRBV25-1	TGTGCCAGCAGGACGGATCGGTCCACCGGGGAGCTGTTTTTT	CASRTDRSTGELFF
.	many	TRBJ1-6	TRBV6-1	TGTGCCAGCAGTGACCCTGACGGTTATTCACCCCTCCACTTT	CASSDPDGYSPLHF
.	.	TRBJ1-6	TRBV28	TGTGCCAGCAGTTCCAGGGAGATTGCTAATCCACCCCTCCACTTT	CASSSREIANPPLHF
.	.	TRBJ1-6	TRBV6-2/TRBV6-3	TGTGCCAGCAGTACGGGACAAGCTAATTCACCCCTCCACTTT	CASSTGQANSPLHF